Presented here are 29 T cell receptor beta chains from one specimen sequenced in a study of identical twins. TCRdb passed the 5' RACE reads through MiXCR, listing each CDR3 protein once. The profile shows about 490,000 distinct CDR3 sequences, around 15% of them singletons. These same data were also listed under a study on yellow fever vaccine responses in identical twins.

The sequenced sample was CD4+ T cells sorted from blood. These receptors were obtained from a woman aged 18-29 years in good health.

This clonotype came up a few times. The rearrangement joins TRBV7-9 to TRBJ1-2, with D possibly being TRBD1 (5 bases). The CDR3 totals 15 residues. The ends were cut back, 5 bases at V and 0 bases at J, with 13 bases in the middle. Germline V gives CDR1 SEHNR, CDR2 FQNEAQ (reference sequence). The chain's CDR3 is CASSPIGTPNYGYTF. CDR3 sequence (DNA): TGTGCCAGCAGCCCTATCGGGACTCCTAACTATGGCTACACCTTC.

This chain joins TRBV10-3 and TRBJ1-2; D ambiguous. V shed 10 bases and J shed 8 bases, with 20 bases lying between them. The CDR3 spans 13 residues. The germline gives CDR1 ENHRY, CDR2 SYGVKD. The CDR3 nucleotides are TGTGCCACCGGCGGCGGACCCGGAGGGGGCTACACCTTC. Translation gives CATGGGPGGGYTF.

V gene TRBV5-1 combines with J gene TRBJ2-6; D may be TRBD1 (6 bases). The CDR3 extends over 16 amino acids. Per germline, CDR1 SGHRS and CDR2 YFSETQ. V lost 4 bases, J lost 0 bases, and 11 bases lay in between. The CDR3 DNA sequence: TGCGCCAGCAGCCGGGAAGGGGGCTCTGGGGCCAACGTCCTGACTTTC. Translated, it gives CASSREGGSGANVLTF.

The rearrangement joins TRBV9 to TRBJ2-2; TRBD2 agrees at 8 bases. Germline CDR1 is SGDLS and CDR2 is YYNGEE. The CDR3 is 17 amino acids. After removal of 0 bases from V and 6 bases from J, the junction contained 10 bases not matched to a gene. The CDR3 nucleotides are TGTGCCAGCAGCGTAGAATTGGGCGGGAGGTCTGCCGGGGAGCTGTTTTTT. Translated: CASSVELGGRSAGELFF. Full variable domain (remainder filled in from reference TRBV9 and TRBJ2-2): DSGVTQTPKHLITATGQRVTLRCSPRSGDLSVYWYQQSLDQGLQFLIQYYNGEERAKGNILERFSAQQFPDLHSELNLSSLELGDSALYFCASSVELGGRSAGELFFGEGSRLTVL.

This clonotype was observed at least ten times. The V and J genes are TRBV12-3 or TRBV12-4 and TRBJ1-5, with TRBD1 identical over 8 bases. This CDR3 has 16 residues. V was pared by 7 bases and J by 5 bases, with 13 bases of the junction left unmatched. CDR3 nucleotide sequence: TGTGCCAGCATCAAGGGGGGCAGGGGGCCCGATCAGCCCCAGCATTTT. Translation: CASIKGGRGPDQPQHF.

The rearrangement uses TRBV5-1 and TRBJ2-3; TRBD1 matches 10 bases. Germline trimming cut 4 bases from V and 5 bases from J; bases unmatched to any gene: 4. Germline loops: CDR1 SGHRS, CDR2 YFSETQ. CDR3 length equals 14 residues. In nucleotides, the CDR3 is TGCGCCAGCAGCCACGGACAGGGGGTAGATACGCAGTATTTT. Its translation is CASSHGQGVDTQYF.

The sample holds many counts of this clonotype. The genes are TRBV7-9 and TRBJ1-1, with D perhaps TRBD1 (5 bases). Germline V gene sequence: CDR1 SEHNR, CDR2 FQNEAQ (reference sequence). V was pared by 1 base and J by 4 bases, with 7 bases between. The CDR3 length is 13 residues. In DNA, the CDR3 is TGTGCCAGCAGCTTAGACGGGGGCACTGAAGCTTTCTTT. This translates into CASSLDGGTEAFF.

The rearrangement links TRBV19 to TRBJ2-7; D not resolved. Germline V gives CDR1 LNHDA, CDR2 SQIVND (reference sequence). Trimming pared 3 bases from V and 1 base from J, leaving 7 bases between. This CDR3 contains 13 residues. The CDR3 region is CASSMQDSYEQYF. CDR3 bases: TGTGCCAGTAGTATGCAGGATTCCTACGAGCAGTACTTC.

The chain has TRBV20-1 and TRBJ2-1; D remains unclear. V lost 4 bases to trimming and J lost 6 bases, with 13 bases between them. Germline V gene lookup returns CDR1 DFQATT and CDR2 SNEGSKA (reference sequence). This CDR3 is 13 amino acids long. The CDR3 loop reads CSATPPGINEQFF. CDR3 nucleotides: TGCAGTGCTACCCCCCCGGGTATCAATGAGCAGTTCTTC.

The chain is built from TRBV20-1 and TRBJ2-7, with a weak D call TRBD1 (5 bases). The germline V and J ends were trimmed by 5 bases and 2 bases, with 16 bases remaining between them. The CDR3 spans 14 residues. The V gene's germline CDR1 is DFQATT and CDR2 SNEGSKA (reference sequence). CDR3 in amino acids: CSAATQGLTYEQYV. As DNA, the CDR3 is TGCAGTGCTGCCACTCAGGGATTGACCTACGAGCAGTACGTC.

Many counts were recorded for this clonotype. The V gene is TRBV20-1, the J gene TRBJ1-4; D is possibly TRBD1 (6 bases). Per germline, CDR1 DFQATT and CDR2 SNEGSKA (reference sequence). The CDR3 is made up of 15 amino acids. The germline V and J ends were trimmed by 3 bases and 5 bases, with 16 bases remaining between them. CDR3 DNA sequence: TGCAGTGCTAGTAGCGCCGCAGGGGCGAATGAAAAACTGTTTTTT. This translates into CSASSAAGANEKLFF.

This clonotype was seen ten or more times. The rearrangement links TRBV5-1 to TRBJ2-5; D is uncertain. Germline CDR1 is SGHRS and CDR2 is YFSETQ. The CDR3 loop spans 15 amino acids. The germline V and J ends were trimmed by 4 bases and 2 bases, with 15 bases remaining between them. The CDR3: CASSPYRGRQETQYF. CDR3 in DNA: TGCGCCAGCAGCCCCTATCGCGGACGACAAGAGACCCAGTACTTC.

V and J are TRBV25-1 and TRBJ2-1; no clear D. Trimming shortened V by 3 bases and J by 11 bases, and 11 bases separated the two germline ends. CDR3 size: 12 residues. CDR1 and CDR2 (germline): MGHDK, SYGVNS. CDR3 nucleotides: TGTGCCAGCAGTGACGAGTGGAAGAAGCAGTTCTTC. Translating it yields CASSDEWKKQFF.

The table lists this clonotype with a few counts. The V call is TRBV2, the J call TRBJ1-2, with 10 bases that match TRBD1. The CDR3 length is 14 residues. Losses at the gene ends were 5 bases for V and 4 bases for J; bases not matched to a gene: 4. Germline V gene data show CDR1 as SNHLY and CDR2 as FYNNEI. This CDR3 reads CASSMTGGSYGYTF. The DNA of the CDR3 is TGTGCCAGCAGTATGACAGGGGGCAGCTATGGCTACACCTTC.

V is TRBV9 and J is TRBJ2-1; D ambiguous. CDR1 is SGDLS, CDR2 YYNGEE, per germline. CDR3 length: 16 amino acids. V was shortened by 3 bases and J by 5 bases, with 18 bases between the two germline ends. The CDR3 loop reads CASSAVPALSDNEQFF. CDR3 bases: TGTGCCAGCAGCGCGGTTCCAGCCTTAAGTGACAATGAGCAGTTCTTC.

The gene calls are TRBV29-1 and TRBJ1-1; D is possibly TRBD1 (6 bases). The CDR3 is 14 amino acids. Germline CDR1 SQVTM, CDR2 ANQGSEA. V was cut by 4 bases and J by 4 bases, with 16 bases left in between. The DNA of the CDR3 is TGCAGCGTTGCGAACTCTCAGGGGAGCACTGAAGCTTTCTTT. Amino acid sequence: CSVANSQGSTEAFF. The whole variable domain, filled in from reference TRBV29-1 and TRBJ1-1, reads SAVISQKPSRDICQRGTSLTIQCQVDSQVTMMFWYRQQPGQSLTLIATANQGSEATYESGFVIDKFPISRPNLTFSTLTVSNMSPEDSSIYLCSVANSQGSTEAFFGQGTRLTVV.

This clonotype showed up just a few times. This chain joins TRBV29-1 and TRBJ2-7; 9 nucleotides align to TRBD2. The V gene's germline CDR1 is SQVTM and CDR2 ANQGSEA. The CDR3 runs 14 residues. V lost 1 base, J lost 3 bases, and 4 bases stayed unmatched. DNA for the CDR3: TGCAGCGTTGAAGTTGGTAGCGGGAGCTACGAGCAGTACTTC. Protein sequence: CSVEVGSGSYEQYF.

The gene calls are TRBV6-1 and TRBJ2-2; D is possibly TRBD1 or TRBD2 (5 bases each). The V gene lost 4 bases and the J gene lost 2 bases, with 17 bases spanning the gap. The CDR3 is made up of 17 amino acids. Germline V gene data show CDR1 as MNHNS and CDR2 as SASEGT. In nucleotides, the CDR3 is TGTGCCAGCAGTGTGGGACCCCTTTCAACAAACACCGGGGAGCTGTTTTTT. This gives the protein CASSVGPLSTNTGELFF.

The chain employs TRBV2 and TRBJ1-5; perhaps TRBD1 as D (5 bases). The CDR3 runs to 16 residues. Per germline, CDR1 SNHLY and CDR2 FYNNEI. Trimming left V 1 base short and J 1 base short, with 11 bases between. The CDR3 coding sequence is TGTGCCAGCAGTGAAGGAGGACACCGAAGCAATCAGCCCCAGCATTTT. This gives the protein CASSEGGHRSNQPQHF. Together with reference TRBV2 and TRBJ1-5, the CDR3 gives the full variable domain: EPEVTQTPSHQVTQMGQEVILRCVPISNHLYFYWYRQILGQKVEFLVSFYNNEISEKSEIFDDQFSVERPDGSNFTLKIRSTKLEDSAMYFCASSEGGHRSNQPQHFGDGTRLSIL.

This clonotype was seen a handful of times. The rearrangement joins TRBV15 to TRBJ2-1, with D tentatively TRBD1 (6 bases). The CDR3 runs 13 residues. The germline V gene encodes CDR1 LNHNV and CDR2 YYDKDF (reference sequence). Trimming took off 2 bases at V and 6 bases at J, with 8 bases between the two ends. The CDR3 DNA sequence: TGTGCCACCAGCAGATGGGACACCAATGAGCAGTTCTTC. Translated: CATSRWDTNEQFF.

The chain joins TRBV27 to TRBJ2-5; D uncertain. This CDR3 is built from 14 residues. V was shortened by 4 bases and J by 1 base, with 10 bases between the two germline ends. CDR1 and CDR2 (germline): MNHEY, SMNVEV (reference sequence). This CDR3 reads CASSSRPSQETQYF. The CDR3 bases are TGTGCCAGCAGTTCCAGGCCGTCCCAAGAGACCCAGTACTTC.

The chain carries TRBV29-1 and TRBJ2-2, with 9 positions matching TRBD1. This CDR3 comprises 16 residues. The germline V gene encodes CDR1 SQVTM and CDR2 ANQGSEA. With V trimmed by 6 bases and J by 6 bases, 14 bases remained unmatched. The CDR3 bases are TGCAGCGTGGGAAGTGGGACAGGGACAATACCCGGGGAGCTGTTTTTT. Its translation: CSVGSGTGTIPGELFF.

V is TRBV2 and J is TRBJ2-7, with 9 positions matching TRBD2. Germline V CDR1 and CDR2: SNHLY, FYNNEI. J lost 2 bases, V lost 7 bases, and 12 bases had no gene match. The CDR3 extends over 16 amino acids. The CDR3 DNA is TGTGCCAGCAATAAGATTAGCGGGGGTTACGCCTACGAGCAGTACGTC. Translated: CASNKISGGYAYEQYV.

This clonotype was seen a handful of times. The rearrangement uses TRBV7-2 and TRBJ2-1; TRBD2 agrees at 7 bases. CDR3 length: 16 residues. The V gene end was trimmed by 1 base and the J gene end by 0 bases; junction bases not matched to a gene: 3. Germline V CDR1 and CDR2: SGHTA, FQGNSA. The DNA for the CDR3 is TGTGCCAGCAGCTTAGACGGCGGGAGCTCCTACAATGAGCAGTTCTTC. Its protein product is CASSLDGGSSYNEQFF.

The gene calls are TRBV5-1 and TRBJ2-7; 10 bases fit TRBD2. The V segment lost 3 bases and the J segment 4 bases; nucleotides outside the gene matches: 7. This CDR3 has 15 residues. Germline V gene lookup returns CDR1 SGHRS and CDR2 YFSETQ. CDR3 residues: CASSSIAGGGYEQYF. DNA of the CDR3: TGCGCCAGCAGCTCAATAGCGGGAGGAGGTTACGAGCAGTACTTC.

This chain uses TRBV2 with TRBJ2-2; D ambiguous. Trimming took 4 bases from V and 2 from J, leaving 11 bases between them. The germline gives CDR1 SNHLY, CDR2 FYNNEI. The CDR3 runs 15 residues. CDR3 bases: TGTGCCAGCAGTGCTTGGCTGTCCAACACCGGGGAGCTGTTTTTT. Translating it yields CASSAWLSNTGELFF. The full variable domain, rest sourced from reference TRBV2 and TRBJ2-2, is EPEVTQTPSHQVTQMGQEVILRCVPISNHLYFYWYRQILGQKVEFLVSFYNNEISEKSEIFDDQFSVERPDGSNFTLKIRSTKLEDSAMYFCASSAWLSNTGELFFGEGSRLTVL.

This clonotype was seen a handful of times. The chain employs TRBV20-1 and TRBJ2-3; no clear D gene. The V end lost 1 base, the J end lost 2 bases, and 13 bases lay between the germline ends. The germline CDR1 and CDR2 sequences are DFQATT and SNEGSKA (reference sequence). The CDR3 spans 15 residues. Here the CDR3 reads CSARGSYPNTDTQYF. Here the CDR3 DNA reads TGCAGTGCTAGAGGGTCCTACCCCAACACAGATACGCAGTATTTT.

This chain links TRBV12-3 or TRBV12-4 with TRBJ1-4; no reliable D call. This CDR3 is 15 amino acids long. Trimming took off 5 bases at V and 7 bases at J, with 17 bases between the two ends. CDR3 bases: TGTGCCAGCAGTCCCAATGTGGTAGGATTTGAAAAACTGTTTTTT. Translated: CASSPNVVGFEKLFF.

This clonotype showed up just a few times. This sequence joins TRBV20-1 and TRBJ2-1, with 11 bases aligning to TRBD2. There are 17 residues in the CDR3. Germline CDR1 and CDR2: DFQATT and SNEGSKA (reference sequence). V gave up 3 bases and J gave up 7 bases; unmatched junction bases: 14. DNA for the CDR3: TGCAGTGCTAGGGATCGGACTAGCGGGCGTTCCCGGAATGAGCAGTTCTTC. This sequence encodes CSARDRTSGRSRNEQFF.